Sequencing of this T cell receptor (beta chain) was carried out in a study of OX40 agonist ivuxolimab in advanced cancers. Study at large: With a range of roughly 23 to 79, age averaged approximately 60 years, and about 83% were male. Of the participants, approximately 44% had some prior anti-PD-1, anti-PD-L1 or anti-CTLA-4 therapy, which was allowed.

A remark on this clone: As yet, its antigen is unknown.

The germline gives CDR1 LGHNA, CDR2 YNFKEQ. CDR3 length: 15 amino acids. V lost 2 bases and J lost 3, with 13 bases in between. Study-wide results and caveats: Expanded clones were, on average, more numerous among CD8+ T cells than CD4+.

The protocol was immunoSEQ multiplex PCR, while the TCRdb copy is restricted to in-frame clones and leaves out a portion. The sample shows nearly 55,000 clones, 70% to 90% of them seen only once. The cohort excluded patients with autoimmune disease history or systemic immunosuppression. The clonotype was recovered from an adult with an advanced solid tumor such as melanoma, head and neck, liver or kidney cancer. Source: CD4+ or CD8+ T cells sorted from blood, taken in a trial of the OX40 agonist ivuxolimab. This rearrangement joins TRBV4-2 to TRBJ1-1; D possibly corresponds to TRBD1 (5 bases). The CDR3 region has the DNA TGTGCCAGCAGCCAACCGAACAGGCTCGACACTGAAGCTTTCTTT. Its translation: CASSQPNRLDTEAFF.